This T cell receptor beta chain was profiled in a study of OX40 agonist ivuxolimab in advanced cancers. The study's findings and limits: Low normalized clonal expansion also occurred in some nonresponding patients. CD4+ and CD8+ T cells in blood underwent clonal expansion by week 6 at 0.1 to 3.0 mg/kg.

The protocol was immunoSEQ multiplex PCR, while the TCRdb copy is restricted to in-frame clones and leaves out a portion. The sample includes over 55,000 clones, 65% to 85% of them seen just once. Concerning this clone itself: No antigen is known for it.

The CDR3 is made up of 14 amino acids. CDR1 LNHDA and CDR2 SQIVND come from the germline V gene (reference sequence). The ends were cut back, 3 bases at V and 1 base at J, with 6 bases in the middle. The sequence came from an adult with an advanced solid tumor such as melanoma, head and neck, liver or kidney cancer. V is TRBV19 and J is TRBJ2-2; D gene uncertain. The sample consisted of CD4+ or CD8+ T cells sorted from blood, taken in a trial of the OX40 agonist ivuxolimab. In nucleotides, the CDR3 is TGTGCCAGTAGTATGGTACAGAACACCGGGGAGCTGTTTTTT. Amino acids: CASSMVQNTGELFF.